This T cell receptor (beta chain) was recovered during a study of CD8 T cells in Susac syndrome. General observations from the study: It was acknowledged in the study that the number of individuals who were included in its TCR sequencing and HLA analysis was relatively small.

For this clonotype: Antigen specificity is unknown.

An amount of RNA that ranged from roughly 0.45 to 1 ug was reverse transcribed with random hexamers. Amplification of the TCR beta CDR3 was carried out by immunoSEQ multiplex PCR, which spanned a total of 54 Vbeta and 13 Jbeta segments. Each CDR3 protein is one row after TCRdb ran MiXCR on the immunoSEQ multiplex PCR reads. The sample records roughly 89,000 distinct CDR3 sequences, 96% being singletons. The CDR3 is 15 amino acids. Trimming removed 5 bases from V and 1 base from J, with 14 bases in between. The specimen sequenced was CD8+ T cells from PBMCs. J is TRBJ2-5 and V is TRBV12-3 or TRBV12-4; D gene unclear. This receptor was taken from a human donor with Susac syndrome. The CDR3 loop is CASSPLGRAQETQYF. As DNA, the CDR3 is TGTGCCAGCAGTCCTCTTGGAAGGGCCCAAGAGACCCAGTACTTC.